One and the same sample provided the 18 T cell receptor beta chains below, sequenced in a study of PD-1 blockade in classical Hodgkin lymphoma. The table came from immunoSEQ multiplex PCR; TCRdb's copy has only in-frame clones and leaves some out. This table holds 50,000 to 75,000 clones, approximately 90% found once. Every patient experienced relapse after autologous stem cell transplantation, and brentuximab vedotin exposure varied. This sample comprised peripheral blood mononuclear cells (PBMCs), obtained before the second cycle of nivolumab. The receptors were gathered from a human donor with classical Hodgkin lymphoma.

The chain's CDR3 is CASSLTGTGNTEAFF. CDR3 DNA: TGCGCCAGCAGCTTGACCGGGACAGGGAACACTGAAGCTTTCTTT. The chain has TRBV5-1 and TRBJ1-1; 8 bases are shared with TRBD1. V dropped 1 base and J dropped 1; count of bases not matched to a gene: 3. Germline CDR1 reads SGHRS; CDR2 reads YFSETQ. The CDR3 is 15 amino acids.

The chain recombines TRBV5-1 with TRBJ1-1; 8 bases are shared with TRBD1. The CDR3 is 15 residues long. Germline-derived CDR1 and CDR2 are SGHRS and YFSETQ. V trimming: 3 bases; J trimming: 1 base; junction bases outside the gene matches: 5. CDR3 amino acids: CASSSRTGQNTEAFF. In DNA form, the CDR3 reads TGCGCCAGCAGCTCACGGACAGGGCAGAACACTGAAGCTTTCTTT. Filled out from reference TRBV5-1 and TRBJ1-1, the complete variable domain reads KAGVTQTPRYLIKTRGQQVTLSCSPISGHRSVSWYQQTPGQGLQFLFEYFSETQRNKGNFPGRFSGRQFSNSRSEMNVSTLELGDSALYLCASSSRTGQNTEAFFGQGTRLTVV.

The chain is built from TRBV30 and TRBJ1-6; unclear D gene. V was shortened by 3 bases and J by 6 bases, with 15 bases between the two germline ends. Germline CDR1 GTSNPN, CDR2 SVGIG (reference sequence). The CDR3 is 15 amino acids. The CDR3 DNA reads TGTGCCTGGAGCGACTTACTACCCCTTAATTCACCCCTCCACTTT. Residues: CAWSDLLPLNSPLHF.

The chain links TRBV5-1 to TRBJ2-3, with TRBD2 matching 8 bases. This CDR3 region has 15 residues. The V gene end was trimmed by 0 bases and the J gene end by 2 bases; junction bases not matched to a gene: 2. CDR1 and CDR2 from the germline V gene are SGHRS and YFSETQ. For the CDR3, the DNA is TGCGCCAGCAGCTTGGTGCGGGGGGACACAGATACGCAGTATTTT. This sequence encodes CASSLVRGDTDTQYF.

This clone was counted a single time. This sequence joins TRBV21-1 and TRBJ2-7. TRBV21-1 is described as a pseudogene. The CDR3 loop spans 17 amino acids. The CDR3 reads CASSKETPGHCSYEQYF. Here the CDR3 DNA reads TGTGCCAGCAGCAAAGAGACCCCGGGCCACTGTTCCTACGAGCAGTACTTC.

The rearrangement joins TRBV9 to TRBJ1-2, with D unclear. This CDR3 spans 20 amino acids. Germline V gene data show CDR1 as SGDLS and CDR2 as YYNGEE. Deletions cut 4 bases from V and 1 base from J, with 29 bases between. CDR3 loop: CASSPEGSRGFSGVNYGYTF. The CDR3 bases are TGTGCCAGCAGCCCTGAGGGATCGAGAGGGTTTTCTGGGGTTAACTATGGCTACACCTTC.

The chain links TRBV29-1 to TRBJ1-2; D call uncertain. Trimming pared 3 bases from V and 4 bases from J, leaving 3 bases between. Germline V lookup: CDR1 SQVTM, CDR2 ANQGSEA. CDR3 length equals 10 residues. In DNA, the CDR3 is TGCAGCGTTGATATCTATGGCTACACCTTC. This sequence encodes CSVDIYGYTF.

CDR3 protein: CASSLADRERSPLHF. The CDR3 nucleotides are TGCGCCAGCAGCTTGGCCGACAGGGAACGTTCACCCCTCCACTTT. This chain joins TRBV5-1 and TRBJ1-6; 7 bases are shared with TRBD1. The CDR3 contains 15 residues. The germline V gene encodes CDR1 SGHRS and CDR2 YFSETQ. V dropped 0 bases and J dropped 9; count of bases not matched to a gene: 6.

The chain uses TRBV5-1 and TRBJ2-1, with D maybe TRBD1 (5 bases). CDR3 length equals 16 residues. Trimming removed 1 base from V and 4 bases from J, with 15 bases in between. From germline, CDR1 is SGHRS and CDR2 YFSETQ. The CDR3 bases are TGCGCCAGCAGCTTGAGAGTCCAGGGCGTTTACAATGAGCAGTTCTTC. Translation gives CASSLRVQGVYNEQFF.

The genes are TRBV7-7 and TRBJ2-2; TRBD2 aligns across 7 bases. The V segment lost 5 bases and the J segment 7 bases; nucleotides outside the gene matches: 10. The CDR3 is made up of 15 amino acids. Germline assignment: CDR1 SSHAT and CDR2 FNYEAQ (reference sequence). CDR3 loop: CASSPWGGSGGELFF. In nucleotides, the CDR3 is TGTGCCAGCAGCCCCTGGGGGGGAAGTGGCGGGGAGCTGTTTTTT.

The CDR3 DNA follows: TGTGCCAGCAGCATGGGACTAGCGGGAGCCTACAATGAGCAGTTCTTC. Translating gives CASSMGLAGAYNEQFF. The genes are TRBV7-9 and TRBJ2-1; 14 bases align to TRBD2. Trimming cost V 5 bases and J 2 bases; bases outside gene matches: 2. Germline CDR1 is SEHNR and CDR2 is FQNEAQ (reference sequence). The CDR3 length is 16 residues.

The chain combines TRBV4-1 with TRBJ1-1; no reliable D call. The length of the CDR3 is 12 residues. CDR1 MGHRA and CDR2 YSYEKL come from the germline V gene. Here the CDR3 DNA reads TGCGGCTCCCGTGGAACGAACACTGAAGCTTTCTTT. Its protein is CGSRGTNTEAFF.

V gene TRBV5-1 combines with J gene TRBJ1-5, with a weak D call TRBD1 (5 bases). This CDR3 contains 16 residues. The V end lost 4 bases, the J end lost 4 bases, and 18 bases lay between the germline ends. The V gene's germline CDR1 is SGHRS and CDR2 YFSETQ. The CDR3 DNA follows: TGCGCCAGCAGCCCAGGAGGGGTGTACGGGAATCAGCCCCAGCATTTT. Protein product: CASSPGGVYGNQPQHF.

The rearrangement joins TRBV28 to TRBJ1-6; 8 nucleotides align to TRBD1. This CDR3 is 17 amino acids long. Trimming at V came to 5 bases and at J to 2 bases, leaving 8 bases not matched to a gene. Germline V lookup: CDR1 MDHEN, CDR2 SYDVKM. The CDR3 DNA reads TGTGCCAGCAGTCCCCTCGGGGACAGGCCCTATAATTCACCCCTCCACTTT. Its protein is CASSPLGDRPYNSPLHF.

The J gene is TRBJ2-6, the V gene TRBV5-1; no definite D call. CDR1 is SGHRS and CDR2 is YFSETQ in the germline V gene. V lost 3 bases and J lost 2, with 6 bases in between. This CDR3 comprises 14 residues. The CDR3 DNA is TGCGCCAGCAGCTCAACGACTGGGGCCAACGTCCTGACTTTC. It specifies CASSSTTGANVLTF.

The gene calls are TRBV5-1 and TRBJ2-7; TRBD1 aligns across 7 bases. The CDR3 totals 15 residues. Germline CDR1 and CDR2: SGHRS and YFSETQ. V shed 0 bases and J 5 bases; nucleotides not matched to a gene: 8. Here the CDR3 reads CASSLGGQSWNEQYF. The CDR3 nucleotides read TGCGCCAGCAGCTTGGGGGGACAGTCGTGGAACGAGCAGTACTTC.

This chain uses TRBV6-5 with TRBJ1-1; D gene ambiguous. V was cut by 9 bases and J by 0 bases, with 11 bases left in between. Germline assignment: CDR1 MNHEY and CDR2 SVGAGI. The CDR3 runs 13 residues. CDR3 sequence (DNA): TGTGCCAGTCGGGATACAGTGAACACTGAAGCTTTCTTT. Translating it yields CASRDTVNTEAFF.

The chain is built from TRBV15 and TRBJ1-3; 7 bases fit TRBD1. The CDR3 is 18 amino acids. Per germline, CDR1 LNHNV and CDR2 YYDKDF (reference sequence). V was clipped by 0 bases and J by 3 bases; unmatched bases: 11. CDR3 sequence (DNA): TGTGCCACCAGCAGAGATCGGTTGACAGGGCGTAGTGGAAACACCATATATTTT. Its translation is CATSRDRLTGRSGNTIYF.